This T cell receptor beta chain was captured by sequencing in a study of CD8+CD57+ T cells in acquired aplastic anemia. This clonotype was recorded many times. Profiling of TCR beta VDJ combinations and CDR3 sequences used genomic DNA as template. TCRdb independently ran MiXCR on the reads; one entry per CDR3 protein. The sample consists of 400,000 to 500,000 distinct CDR3 sequences, 65% to 80% of them appearing once. CDR3 length: 13 amino acids. The V and J ends lost 0 bases and 3 bases respectively, with 1 base between them. CDR1 is SGDLS and CDR2 is YYNGEE in the germline V gene. What was sequenced was sorted CD4+, CD8+, or CD8+CD57+ T cells (not recorded which) from PBMCs. The sequence was collected from a human donor in good health, serving as a control. V gene TRBV9 combines with J gene TRBJ2-6; D gene ambiguous. CDR3 bases: TGTGCCAGCAGCGTAGTTGGGGCCAACGTCCTGACTTTC. This sequence encodes CASSVVGANVLTF.